The 23 T cell receptor beta chains below were found in one sample sequenced in a study of shared clonotypes between healthy human individuals. Some clones are missing from TCRdb's copy, which holds only in-frame ones; the method was immunoSEQ multiplex PCR. The table includes about 690,000 clones, about 92% detected once. Sequenced: memory CD8+ T cells from PBMCs. Described subset: CD45RO+ cells pooled with CCR7-negative TemRA cells. All receptors derive from a young man in good health. Some clones in this sample may be carry-over from other donors' samples.

CDR3 bases: TGTGCCAGCCGGACCGGGGGGGCCACCGGGGAGCTGTTTTTT. Translation gives CASRTGGATGELFF. This chain joins TRBV27 and TRBJ2-2; 8 positions agree with TRBD2. V dropped 8 bases and J dropped 4; count of bases not matched to a gene: 6. This CDR3 is built from 14 residues. Germline V gene lookup returns CDR1 MNHEY and CDR2 SMNVEV (reference sequence).

The rearrangement uses TRBV7-9 and TRBJ2-7; a weak D match, TRBD2 (5 bases). The CDR3 has 14 amino acids. The germline V and J ends were trimmed by 1 base and 3 bases, with 10 bases remaining between them. Germline lookup yields CDR1 SEHNR and CDR2 FQNEAQ (reference sequence). In DNA, the CDR3 is TGTGCCAGCAGCTTAGTGTCTAGCTTCTACGAGCAGTACTTC. This codes for CASSLVSSFYEQYF.

The CDR3 DNA is TGTGCCAGCACGTATGACCATATCGAGCAGTACTTC. This translates into CASTYDHIEQYF. The J gene is TRBJ2-7, the V gene TRBV2; D not certain. This CDR3 spans 12 amino acids. The V gene lost 7 bases and the J gene lost 6 bases, with 13 bases spanning the gap. From germline, CDR1 is SNHLY and CDR2 FYNNEI.

The chain combines TRBV7-6 with TRBJ2-3, with TRBD2 identical over 13 bases. V was pared by 5 bases and J by 4 bases, with 9 bases of the junction left unmatched. Germline loops: CDR1 SGHVS, CDR2 FNYEAQ. The CDR3 length is 17 residues. The CDR3: CASSPTSGRFGADTQYF. The CDR3 region has the DNA TGTGCCAGCAGCCCGACTAGCGGGAGGTTTGGGGCAGATACGCAGTATTTT.

This chain links TRBV11-2 with TRBJ2-7; the D gene is possibly TRBD1 (6 bases). CDR3 length: 15 residues. Germline CDR1 SGHAT, CDR2 FQNNGV. Trimming left V 1 base short and J 5 bases short, with 15 bases between. DNA of the CDR3: TGTGCCAGCAGCTTAGGTTGGCACGCAGGGGACGAGCAGTACTTC. Translated: CASSLGWHAGDEQYF. Combining the CDR3 with reference TRBV11-2 and TRBJ2-7 gives the whole variable domain EAGVAQSPRYKIIEKRQSVAFWCNPISGHATLYWYQQILGQGPKLLIQFQNNGVVDDSQLPKDRFSAERLKGVDSTLKIQPAKLEDSAVYLCASSLGWHAGDEQYFGPGTRLTVT.

Only one count was recorded for this clone. This chain connects TRBV18 to TRBJ2-7, with TRBD2 identical over 12 bases. The junction had 6 bases not matched to a gene; V was cut back by 3 bases and J by 6 bases. The germline gives CDR1 KGHSH, CDR2 LQKENI. The CDR3 spans 15 residues. The CDR3 sequence: CASSPLTSGSSEQYF. The CDR3 nucleotides are TGTGCCAGCTCACCTCTGACTAGCGGGAGTTCCGAGCAGTACTTC.

The chain is built from TRBV9 and TRBJ1-2, with no clear D. Between the trimmed V and J ends, which lost 0 bases and 0 bases, there was a span of 18 bases. Germline lookup yields CDR1 SGDLS and CDR2 YYNGEE. The CDR3 is 18 amino acids. The CDR3 coding sequence is TGTGCCAGCAGCGTAGTTGGTACAGACGAGTACCCTAACTATGGCTACACCTTC. Its protein is CASSVVGTDEYPNYGYTF.

This sequence joins TRBV13 and TRBJ1-2; D might be TRBD1 (5 bases). The ends were cut back, 5 bases at V and 5 bases at J, with 15 bases in the middle. The CDR3 totals 14 residues. Germline CDR1 is PRHDT and CDR2 is FYEKMQ (reference sequence). The CDR3 region has the DNA TGTGCCAGCAGCCCCGGGGGGAGTGGGTATGGCTACACCTTC. Translating gives CASSPGGSGYGYTF.

The chain employs TRBV10-1 and TRBJ2-7; D gene ambiguous. Deletions cut 0 bases from V and 6 bases from J, with 6 bases between. Germline V gene lookup returns CDR1 WNHNN and CDR2 SYGVQD (reference sequence). The CDR3 covers 12 residues. CDR3 nucleotide sequence: TGCGCCAGCAGTGAGTCTGCTGCCGAGCAGTACTTC. Translating gives CASSESAAEQYF.

V gene TRBV7-2 combines with J gene TRBJ1-4; a possible D gene is TRBD1 (5 bases). CDR1 and CDR2 from the germline V gene are SGHTA and FQGNSA. V lost 1 base and J lost 8, with 14 bases in between. The CDR3 has 15 amino acids. The CDR3 reads CASSLGGTWEEKLFF. The CDR3 DNA is TGTGCCAGCAGCTTAGGCGGGACCTGGGAGGAAAAACTGTTTTTT.

The rearrangement links TRBV4-1 to TRBJ1-1; no reliable D call. There are 14 residues in the CDR3. With 0 bases removed from V and 3 bases from J, the gap between germline ends came to 8 bases. Germline CDR1 is MGHRA and CDR2 is YSYEKL. In nucleotides, the CDR3 is TGCGCCAGCAGCCAAGAGCTCAGACACACTGAAGCTTTCTTT. It yields the protein CASSQELRHTEAFF.

This rearrangement joins TRBV10-2 to TRBJ2-5, with 12 bases that match TRBD2. The CDR3 has 16 residues. V lost 0 bases, J lost 4 bases, and 3 bases stayed unmatched. Germline CDR1 WSHSY, CDR2 SAAADI. The CDR3 DNA follows: TGCGCCAGCAGTGAGTCAAGGACTAGCGGGATAGAGACCCAGTACTTC. It is translated as CASSESRTSGIETQYF.

The chain recombines TRBV7-8 with TRBJ2-3, with D possibly called TRBD1 or TRBD2 (5 bases each). The CDR3 spans 17 residues. The germline V and J ends were trimmed by 2 bases and 0 bases, with 15 bases remaining between them. The germline CDR1 and CDR2 sequences are SGHVS and FQNEAQ. CDR3 in amino acids: CASSLTLFGASTDTQYF. DNA of the CDR3: TGTGCCAGCAGCTTAACCCTCTTCGGGGCAAGCACAGATACGCAGTATTTT.

The chain employs TRBV25-1 and TRBJ2-5; possible D gene TRBD2, 5 bases. This CDR3 is 15 amino acids long. V was pared by 1 base and J by 1 base, with 10 bases between. Germline CDR1 MGHDK, CDR2 SYGVNS. CDR3 amino acids: CASSELRAGQETQYF. The CDR3 coding sequence is TGTGCCAGCAGTGAATTGAGGGCGGGCCAAGAGACCCAGTACTTC. Filled out from reference TRBV25-1 and TRBJ2-5, the complete variable domain reads EADIYQTPRYLVIGTGKKITLECSQTMGHDKMYWYQQDPGMELHLIHYSYGVNSTEKGDLSSESTVSRIRTEHFPLTLESARPSHTSQYLCASSELRAGQETQYFGPGTRLLVL.

The chain employs TRBV7-3 and TRBJ1-4; 7 bases fit TRBD1. The CDR3 runs to 15 residues. The germline gives CDR1 SGHTA, CDR2 FQGTGA. After removal of 4 bases from V and 0 bases from J, the junction contained 2 bases not matched to a gene. The CDR3 bases are TGTGCCAGCAGCTGGACAGGCTCAACTAATGAAAAACTGTTTTTT. Translating it yields CASSWTGSTNEKLFF. The full variable domain, with the rest looked up from reference TRBV7-3 and TRBJ1-4, is GAGVSQTPSNKVTEKGKYVELRCDPISGHTALYWYRQSLGQGPEFLIYFQGTGAADDSGLPNDRFFAVRPEGSVSTLKIQRTERGDSAVYLCASSWTGSTNEKLFFGSGTQLSVL.

The J gene is TRBJ2-1, the V gene TRBV7-3, with 7 bases identical to TRBD1. After removal of 5 bases from V and 9 bases from J, the junction contained 7 bases not matched to a gene. The CDR3 contains 13 residues. CDR1 is SGHTA and CDR2 is FQGTGA in the germline V gene. CDR3 sequence reads: CASSTGQTFEQFF. Here the CDR3 DNA reads TGTGCCAGCAGCACGGGACAGACCTTTGAGCAGTTCTTC.

The CDR3 reads CATGDSPNYGYTF. The CDR3 nucleotides are TGCGCCACCGGGGACAGTCCTAACTATGGCTACACCTTC. The chain links TRBV5-1 to TRBJ1-2, with 7 bases matching TRBD1. Germline loops: CDR1 SGHRS, CDR2 YFSETQ. The CDR3 covers 13 residues. With V trimmed by 9 bases and J by 0 bases, 5 bases remained unmatched. Using reference TRBV5-1 and TRBJ1-2 for the parts outside the CDR3, the full variable domain is KAGVTQTPRYLIKTRGQQVTLSCSPISGHRSVSWYQQTPGQGLQFLFEYFSETQRNKGNFPGRFSGRQFSNSRSEMNVSTLELGDSALYLCATGDSPNYGYTFGSGTRLTVV.

The table lists this clone with a few counts. This sequence joins TRBV15 and TRBJ1-1; no firm D call. The V gene's germline CDR1 is LNHNV and CDR2 YYDKDF (reference sequence). The CDR3 is made up of 13 amino acids. V was trimmed by 5 bases and J by 2 bases, leaving 9 bases between them. The CDR3 DNA is TGTGCCACCAGCGAAGGATTAAACACTGAAGCTTTCTTT. Translating gives CATSEGLNTEAFF.

The rearrangement joins TRBV5-1 to TRBJ1-1; 8 nucleotides agree with TRBD1. This CDR3 region has 14 residues. The germline gives CDR1 SGHRS, CDR2 YFSETQ. V lost 4 bases to trimming and J lost 6 bases; unmatched junction nucleotides: 8. In DNA form, the CDR3 reads TGCGCCAGCAGCATCCAGGGGGCGCGGCCTGAAGCTTTCTTT. It encodes CASSIQGARPEAFF.

The genes are TRBV19 and TRBJ2-1; the match to TRBD2 covers 10 bases. Germline CDR1 is LNHDA and CDR2 is SQIVND (reference sequence). V shed 3 bases and J 7 bases; nucleotides not matched to a gene: 9. This CDR3 has 16 amino acids. The CDR3 sequence is CASSMEREGRLNEQFF. The CDR3 DNA reads as TGTGCCAGTAGTATGGAGCGGGAGGGCCGTTTAAATGAGCAGTTCTTC.

The rearrangement joins TRBV9 to TRBJ2-3; 9 bases map to TRBD2. Germline V gene data show CDR1 as SGDLS and CDR2 as YYNGEE. Germline trimming cut 0 bases from V and 2 bases from J; bases unmatched to any gene: 4. This CDR3 contains 16 residues. The CDR3 region has the DNA TGTGCCAGCAGCGTAGAAGGGACTAGCTTCACAGATACGCAGTATTTT. It codes for CASSVEGTSFTDTQYF.

The chain joins TRBV30 to TRBJ2-4; 9 bases are shared with TRBD1. Trimming cost V 0 bases and J 0 bases; bases outside gene matches: 21. Germline V CDR1 and CDR2: GTSNPN, SVGIG (reference sequence). The CDR3 is made up of 22 amino acids. CDR3 nucleotides: TGTGCCTGGAGTGTACCCCTAGATCTTATACAGGGGGCACGACTAGCCAAAAACATTCAGTACTTC. It codes for CAWSVPLDLIQGARLAKNIQYF.

The chain recombines TRBV7-2 with TRBJ2-1; D is unclear. The germline CDR1 and CDR2 sequences are SGHTA and FQGNSA. This CDR3 has 14 amino acids. Trimming removed 3 bases from V and 4 bases from J, with 10 bases in between. The CDR3 DNA reads as TGTGCCAGCAGCTTCCAACCCAATTACAATGAGCAGTTCTTC. This sequence encodes CASSFQPNYNEQFF. Full variable domain (outside the CDR3, taken from reference TRBV7-2 and TRBJ2-1): GAGVSQSPSNKVTEKGKDVELRCDPISGHTALYWYRQSLGQGLEFLIYFQGNSAPDKSGLPSDRFSAERTGGSVSTLTIQRTQQEDSAVYLCASSFQPNYNEQFFGPGTRLTVL.